These 29 T cell receptor beta chains were sequenced from one sample in a study of T cells in Graves' hyperthyroidism and ophthalmopathy (dated by TCRdb to the late 2010s). Receptor libraries were prepared by multiplex PCR. The sequencer listed for this sample is Illumina HiSeq 2000. The TCR beta CDR3 regions were amplified from RNA transcripts. For the first round of RT-PCR on the TCR CDR3, the HTBI primer set was used together with the Qiagen OneStep RT-PCR kit. In TCRdb, the public reads were trimmed at Q25 with fastp and aligned with MiXCR, with productive beta chains retained. All rows with the same CDR3 protein become a single entry with the most common DNA and genes. A total of hundreds of thousands of distinct CDR3 sequences appear in this sample, roughly 19% of them only once. Clones ranked in the top ten supply about 4% of the sample. Specimen: blood. Every receptor here comes from a woman under 30 with Graves' hyperthyroidism.

In its sample, this clonotype was seen a few times. V is TRBV4-1 and J is TRBJ2-2, with 8 bases lining up with TRBD1. The V gene's germline CDR1 is MGHRA and CDR2 YSYEKL. There are 17 residues in the CDR3. V shed 0 bases, J shed 5 bases, and the junction held 8 bases outside the gene matches. The chain's CDR3 is CASSQEPGGFRTGELFF. CDR3 in DNA: TGCGCCAGCAGCCAAGAGCCAGGGGGCTTCAGGACCGGGGAGCTGTTTTTT.

At least ten counts were recorded for this clonotype. The CDR3 region is CASRGEGTRFGYTF. The CDR3 DNA follows: TGTGCCAGCAGAGGGGAGGGTACCCGTTTTGGCTACACCTTC. The chain combines TRBV2 with TRBJ1-2; D possibly corresponds to TRBD1 (5 bases). The germline gives CDR1 SNHLY, CDR2 FYNNEI. The CDR3 has 14 amino acids. Trimming removed 6 bases from V and 7 bases from J, with 18 bases in between.

This clonotype was observed at least ten times. V gene TRBV30 combines with J gene TRBJ2-5; 13 nucleotides line up with TRBD2. Per the germline V gene, CDR1 is GTSNPN and CDR2 is SVGIG (reference sequence). Trimming cost V 1 base and J 4 bases; bases outside gene matches: 6. The CDR3 contains 16 residues. The CDR3 DNA reads as TGTGCCTGGAGTGGACCACTAGCGGGGGGGCGAGAGACCCAGTACTTC. It specifies CAWSGPLAGGRETQYF. Combining the CDR3 with reference TRBV30 and TRBJ2-5 gives the whole variable domain SQTIHQWPATLVQPVGSPLSLECTVEGTSNPNLYWYRQAAGRGLQLLFYSVGIGQISSEVPQNLSASRPQDRQFILSSKKLLLSDSGFYLCAWSGPLAGGRETQYFGPGTRLLVL.

This clonotype appeared many times. The CDR3: CSVRGRANYGYTF. DNA of the CDR3: TGCAGCGTCCGCGGTAGAGCTAACTATGGCTACACCTTC. The chain employs TRBV29-1 and TRBJ1-2; D unclear. V lost 6 bases to trimming and J lost 0 bases, with 11 bases between them. This CDR3 is built from 13 residues. CDR1 SQVTM and CDR2 ANQGSEA come from the germline V gene.

The J gene is TRBJ2-5, the V gene TRBV6-2 or TRBV6-3, with 7 bases fitting TRBD1. From germline, CDR1 is MNHEY and CDR2 SVGEGT. V dropped 5 bases and J dropped 5; count of bases not matched to a gene: 8. CDR3 length equals 14 residues. The CDR3 region is CASSPTGTEETQYF. CDR3 in DNA: TGTGCCAGCAGTCCGACCGGGACAGAGGAGACCCAGTACTTC.

The chain has TRBV2 and TRBJ2-7; D is perhaps TRBD1 (5 bases). The CDR3 contains 14 residues. V shed 6 bases and J shed 2 bases, with 14 bases lying between them. The V gene's germline CDR1 is SNHLY and CDR2 FYNNEI. The CDR3 nucleotides read TGTGCCAGCAGGGACAAGGCCATCCCCTACGAGCAGTACTTC. This encodes CASRDKAIPYEQYF.

The table lists this clonotype with a few counts. The J gene is TRBJ2-7, the V gene TRBV13; 12 bases are shared with TRBD2. CDR1 PRHDT and CDR2 FYEKMQ come from the germline V gene (reference sequence). Trimming cost V 4 bases and J 0 bases; bases outside gene matches: 7. CDR3 length: 17 residues. The DNA for the CDR3 is TGTGCCAGCAGCTCCCCCGGACTAGCGGGGAACTCCTACGAGCAGTACTTC. It codes for CASSSPGLAGNSYEQYF.

This clonotype was picked up many times. The chain uses TRBV7-8 and TRBJ2-5; 10 nucleotides line up with TRBD2. The germline V gene has CDR1 SGHVS and CDR2 FQNEAQ. The length of the CDR3 is 16 residues. J gave up 2 bases and V 5 bases, and 8 bases lay outside the gene matches. CDR3 bases: TGTGCCAGCAGCCGAGGACTAGCGGCTACACAAGAGACCCAGTACTTC. It specifies CASSRGLAATQETQYF.

The gene calls are TRBV18 and TRBJ1-5; no reliable D call. The V gene's germline CDR1 is KGHSH and CDR2 LQKENI. Deletions cut 5 bases from V and 0 bases from J, with 14 bases between. CDR3 length: 16 residues. The CDR3 nucleotides read TGTGCCAGCTCATCCACGTCACAGAATAGCAATCAGCCCCAGCATTTT. Its translation: CASSSTSQNSNQPQHF.

This clonotype was picked up many times. The chain joins TRBV18 to TRBJ2-4; tentatively, D is TRBD2 (6 bases). Per germline, CDR1 KGHSH and CDR2 LQKENI. The V gene lost 3 bases and the J gene lost 1 base, with 7 bases spanning the gap. This CDR3 region has 14 residues. The CDR3 DNA reads TGTGCCAGCTCACCGGGAGGTGCCAAAAACATTCAGTACTTC. Translating gives CASSPGGAKNIQYF.

The sample holds many counts of this clonotype. The genes are TRBV29-1 and TRBJ2-5; 7 positions agree with TRBD1. J lost 5 bases, V lost 6 bases, and 12 bases had no gene match. CDR3 size: 14 residues. The germline gives CDR1 SQVTM, CDR2 ANQGSEA. CDR3 sequence (DNA): TGCAGCGTAGGGGACAGCGAGATCGGGGAGACCCAGTACTTC. It specifies CSVGDSEIGETQYF.

This clonotype was recorded at least ten times. The V gene is TRBV12-3 or TRBV12-4, the J gene TRBJ1-2, with D tentatively TRBD1 (6 bases). V was pared by 7 bases and J by 12 bases, with 18 bases between. The CDR3 loop spans 12 amino acids. CDR3 protein: CASNIRRGGHTF. CDR3 sequence (DNA): TGTGCCAGCAACATACGACGAGGGGGTCACACCTTC.

There are many counts of this clonotype. The J gene is TRBJ2-2, the V gene TRBV5-4, with 7 bases identical to TRBD1. CDR3 length: 13 residues. The germline V gene encodes CDR1 SGHNT and CDR2 YYREEE (reference sequence). Trimming at V came to 4 bases and at J to 12 bases, leaving 9 bases not matched to a gene. The CDR3 sequence: CASSLGTEDQLFF. In nucleotides, the CDR3 is TGTGCCAGCAGCCTCGGGACAGAAGACCAGCTGTTTTTT.

Of note for this clonotype: This could be a read error, since a much larger clone is one nucleotide away. The chain carries TRBV6-1 and TRBJ1-3; D call uncertain. Trimming pared 5 bases from V and 0 bases from J, leaving 5 bases between. In germline, CDR1 is MNHNS, CDR2 SASEGT. CDR3 length: 13 residues. CDR3 bases: TGTGCCAGCAGTCGGGGCTCTGGAAACACCATATATTTT. Amino acid sequence: CASSRGSGNTIYF.

The table lists this clonotype with many counts. Here the CDR3 reads CASRKGDPDGAGELFF. The CDR3 DNA reads as TGTGCCAGCAGAAAAGGGGACCCCGACGGGGCCGGGGAGCTGTTTTTT. V gene TRBV6-4 combines with J gene TRBJ2-2; D may match TRBD1 or TRBD2 (5 bases each). Per germline, CDR1 MRHNA and CDR2 SNTAGT. This CDR3 region has 16 residues. V shed 6 bases and J shed 6 bases, with 20 bases lying between them.

This clonotype was picked up many times. The rearrangement joins TRBV12-3 or TRBV12-4 to TRBJ2-2; 15 nucleotides align to TRBD2. CDR3 length equals 16 residues. V was clipped by 5 bases and J by 4 bases; unmatched bases: 2. Here the CDR3 DNA reads TGTGCCAGCAGTATGGGACTAGCGGGGGGCACCGGGGAGCTGTTTTTT. It encodes CASSMGLAGGTGELFF.

This clonotype was seen ten or more times. This chain connects TRBV12-3 or TRBV12-4 to TRBJ2-5; D remains ambiguous. The CDR3 runs to 13 residues. The V end lost 2 bases, the J end lost 7 bases, and 11 bases lay between the germline ends. CDR3 DNA sequence: TGTGCCAGCAGTTTAACGGGCCCAAGGACCCAGTACTTC. Its protein product is CASSLTGPRTQYF.

This clonotype came up many times. This sequence joins TRBV28 and TRBJ1-1, with D maybe TRBD1 (5 bases). Germline CDR1 reads MDHEN; CDR2 reads SYDVKM. V shed 4 bases and J shed 0 bases, with 6 bases lying between them. CDR3 size: 13 residues. CDR3 sequence reads: CASSWDLNTEAFF. The CDR3 region has the DNA TGTGCCAGCAGTTGGGACCTGAACACTGAAGCTTTCTTT. The full variable domain, rest sourced from reference TRBV28 and TRBJ1-1, is DVKVTQSSRYLVKRTGEKVFLECVQDMDHENMFWYRQDPGLGLRLIYFSYDVKMKEKGDIPEGYSVSREKKERFSLILESASTNQTSMYLCASSWDLNTEAFFGQGTRLTVV.

This clonotype appeared many times. The chain recombines TRBV20-1 with TRBJ2-7; 10 bases agree with TRBD1. The germline V gene encodes CDR1 DFQATT and CDR2 SNEGSKA (reference sequence). The junction had 1 base not matched to a gene; V was cut back by 2 bases and J by 3 bases. The CDR3 is 13 residues long. CDR3: CSARRTGGYEQYF. CDR3 DNA: TGCAGTGCTAGAAGGACAGGGGGCTACGAGCAGTACTTC.

There are many counts of this clonotype. The V call is TRBV4-1, the J call TRBJ2-5; D might be TRBD1 (6 bases). This CDR3 is built from 15 residues. Trimming took off 4 bases at V and 2 bases at J, with 14 bases between the two ends. Germline V gene data show CDR1 as MGHRA and CDR2 as YSYEKL. The CDR3 sequence: CASSRAAQGQETQYF. CDR3 DNA sequence: TGCGCCAGCAGCCGTGCCGCACAGGGTCAAGAGACCCAGTACTTC.

This clonotype was recorded a few times. The chain uses TRBV7-2 and TRBJ1-3; D unclear. CDR1 SGHTA and CDR2 FQGNSA come from the germline V gene. Between the trimmed V and J ends, which lost 2 bases and 0 bases, there was a span of 8 bases. The CDR3 contains 15 residues. Written as DNA, the CDR3 is TGTGCCAGCAGCTTATGGGCAGGCTCTGGAAACACCATATATTTT. It is translated as CASSLWAGSGNTIYF.

This clonotype was observed at least ten times. This chain uses TRBV19 with TRBJ2-7; D possibly corresponds to TRBD2 (7 bases). Germline CDR1 LNHDA, CDR2 SQIVND (reference sequence). The CDR3 runs 13 residues. V lost 7 bases and J lost 5, with 15 bases in between. This chain's CDR3 is CASNGGGRDEQYF. DNA of the CDR3: TGTGCCAGTAATGGGGGGGGCCGGGACGAGCAGTACTTC.

This clonotype has ten or more counts. This rearrangement joins TRBV5-1 to TRBJ1-2; D might be TRBD1 (5 bases). The CDR3 length is 13 residues. The germline CDR1 and CDR2 sequences are SGHRS and YFSETQ. V shed 4 bases and J shed 4 bases, with 11 bases lying between them. CDR3 DNA: TGCGCCAGCAGCATGGAGGGGACCTATGGCTACACCTTC. This gives the protein CASSMEGTYGYTF.

To note about this clonotype: A junction boundary mismatches the germline segment, possibly from a read error. The chain recombines TRBV28 with TRBJ2-2; D possibly corresponds to TRBD2 (5 bases). There are 12 residues in the CDR3. CDR1 and CDR2 (germline): MDHEN, SYDVKM. Here the CDR3 DNA reads TGTGCCAGCAGTTCCAACACCGGGGAGCTGTGTTTT. Its protein product is CASSSNTGELCF.

This clonotype was observed many times. The CDR3 is CASSLWAGQSQETQYF. The CDR3 region has the DNA TGTGCCAGCAGCTTATGGGCGGGACAGTCTCAAGAGACCCAGTACTTC. The chain uses TRBV7-9 and TRBJ2-5, with D possibly matching TRBD1 (7 bases). CDR3 length equals 16 residues. Germline-derived CDR1 and CDR2 are SEHNR and FQNEAQ (reference sequence). Trimming left V 2 bases short and J 2 bases short, with 15 bases between.

At least ten counts were recorded for this clonotype. The rearrangement links TRBV27 to TRBJ2-7; 10 bases are a match to TRBD1. V was pared by 4 bases and J by 4 bases, with 7 bases of the junction left unmatched. Per germline, CDR1 MNHEY and CDR2 SMNVEV (reference sequence). This CDR3 spans 15 amino acids. The DNA of the CDR3 is TGTGCCAGCAGTTCAACGGGACAGGGGTTTTACGAGCAGTACTTC. Translating gives CASSSTGQGFYEQYF.

This clonotype was detected ten times or more. The genes are TRBV12-3 or TRBV12-4 and TRBJ2-2; 7 positions match TRBD2. V dropped 7 bases and J dropped 6; count of bases not matched to a gene: 11. The CDR3 length is 15 residues. The CDR3 bases are TGTGCCAGCACCTTTGGGGGGGTCGTTGCCGGGGAGCTGTTTTTT. Translation: CASTFGGVVAGELFF.

The chain couples TRBV5-1 to TRBJ1-4, with D possibly matching TRBD1 (5 bases). The germline CDR1 and CDR2 sequences are SGHRS and YFSETQ. The V end lost 3 bases, the J end lost 6 bases, and 12 bases lay between the germline ends. This CDR3 has 14 amino acids. CDR3 region: CASSSGRADEKLFF. The CDR3 DNA reads as TGCGCCAGCAGCTCGGGCAGGGCAGATGAAAAACTGTTTTTT.

This chain links TRBV6-1 with TRBJ2-7, with TRBD2 matching over 8 bases. CDR3 length equals 14 residues. Germline V lookup: CDR1 MNHNS, CDR2 SASEGT. Losses at the gene ends were 3 bases for V and 7 bases for J; bases not matched to a gene: 8. CDR3 protein: CASSETSPSGEQYF. CDR3 nucleotide sequence: TGTGCCAGCAGTGAGACTAGTCCTAGCGGGGAGCAGTACTTC.